This T cell receptor beta chain was documented in a study of shared clonotypes between healthy human individuals (dated by TCRdb to about 2020). Concerning the study at large: Three men and a couple of women, aged 18 to 49 years, made up the cohort. To increase sequencing depth and limit assay-specific biases, different laboratories used diverse techniques to prepare libraries and sequence TCR repertoires. Leukapheresis yielded between about 0.85 and 9.5 billion PBMCs per donor. To estimate repertoire size and how much clonotypes are shared between individuals, the study performed deep sequencing of blood TCR repertoires from five healthy adults. Per donor, three plates each were used for CD4 naive and CD4 memory, two for CD8 naive, and one for CD8 memory. Here is what the overall study found, with its caveats: The small number of donors limited the genetic and exposure-history diversity represented. Even with the large sequencing depth, rarefaction of the sorted-subset datasets indicated that sequencing was incomplete. Higher generation probabilities were observed for clonotypes shared by all four sorted-subset donors than for non-shared clonotypes. Approximately 5% of naive CD4, 3.5% of naive CD8, roughly 2.4% of memory CD4, and around 0.42% of memory CD8 clonotypes were shared across several donors. Pairwise subsampling led to the expectation that sequencing depth would affect the degree of clonotype sharing among donors. Naive subsets generally had larger estimated clonotype richness than memory subsets. Sampling was restricted to blood, and TCR repertoires in tissue are likely to differ from TCR repertoires in blood.

This clone has a single count. Its antigen remains unidentified. No base quality information exists; no much larger clone differs at one position. For the CD8 naive samples, CD45RO-negative cells were positively selected for CCR7, yielding a CD45RA+CCR7+ population from which TemRA cells were excluded. Donors were healthy HIV-negative adults with no recently reported acute infections or vaccinations. All donors were Caucasian adults living in Nashville, Tennessee, USA. Blood was collected by leukapheresis, and PBMCs were isolated by Ficoll-Histopaque density gradient centrifugation and then cryopreserved in liquid nitrogen vapor phase. Analytical flow cytometry was used to check the purity and quantity of every magnetically sorted T cell population. Genomic DNA was isolated from every sorted fraction and measured by UV absorbance on a Nanodrop 2000c. TCR CDR3 regions were amplified from genomic DNA by multiplex PCR using the deep immunoSEQ assay. Extracted genomic DNA from each cell subset was spread evenly across all wells of several immunoSEQ 96-well plates, with each plate serving as a replicate. For sorted subsets, approximately 200 ng of genomic DNA, equivalent to roughly 30,000 T cell genomes, went into each replicate PCR. Purified libraries were measured with a Qubit 3.0 fluorometer, size-checked on a Bioanalyzer 2100, and measured again with the KAPA Library Quantification kit. A separate single-read 150-cycle Illumina NextSeq 550 flow cell was used to sequence each immunoSEQ 96-well plate. The original methods were these. The immunoSEQ output contained only junctional sequences without quality scores, so filtering could not match that applied to full-length reads. To assign V/J genes and CDR3, sequences were annotated using PyIR, a Python wrapper for IgBLAST v1.9, with IMGT germline references. Reads were removed for weak V/J assignments (E-value above 1e-6), missing CDR3, stop codons, out-of-frame junctions, or ambiguous translated residues. V3J clonotypes were defined as sequences sharing the same inferred V gene, J gene, and CDR3 amino acid sequence. Percentage overlap between repertoires was calculated by dividing the number of shared unique clonotypes by the size of the smaller repertoire. Richness of each repertoire was evaluated using RTK rarefaction, the Chao1 estimator, and Recon v2.1 estimates of unobserved clonotypes. For all TCRbeta clonotypes obtained by the gDNA method from a few donors, generation probabilities were computed with OLGA. The source is immuneACCESS, and TCRdb retained only in-frame sequences with V and J called. Part of the clones is not carried over; for the studies checked, unresolved V genes explain less than half of this, and the remainder is unexplained. From that table come the V and J calls and clone size; the DNA was used to work out D and trimming. The sample table shows some 2.1 million clones, and around 93% are seen once. Clones ranked in the top ten supply roughly 1.7% of the sample.

The receptor was isolated from a man between 18 and 35 years old in good health. Some clones in this sample may be carry-over from other donors' samples. Sequencing input: naive CD8+ T cells from PBMCs. The cell subset or site label here, explained by the study, means: CD45RA+CCR7+.

The DNA is as follows: TGTGCCAGCAGCCCGAGGGACCTTGCCCTATACAATGAGCAGTTCTTC. It translates as CASSPRDLALYNEQFF. The chain is made from TRBV7-9 and TRBJ2-1; the D gene is perhaps TRBD1 or TRBD2, each of them matching over 5 bases. The CDR3 sequence holds 16 residues, the cysteine and phenylalanine included. Of all the DNA, just the CDR3 is kept, 48 bases in frame from base 1. CDR1 SEHNR and CDR2 FQNEAQ were looked up in the germline V gene (reference sequence). The trim is 5 bases for V and 4 bases for J, with a gap of 18 bases between the germline ends.